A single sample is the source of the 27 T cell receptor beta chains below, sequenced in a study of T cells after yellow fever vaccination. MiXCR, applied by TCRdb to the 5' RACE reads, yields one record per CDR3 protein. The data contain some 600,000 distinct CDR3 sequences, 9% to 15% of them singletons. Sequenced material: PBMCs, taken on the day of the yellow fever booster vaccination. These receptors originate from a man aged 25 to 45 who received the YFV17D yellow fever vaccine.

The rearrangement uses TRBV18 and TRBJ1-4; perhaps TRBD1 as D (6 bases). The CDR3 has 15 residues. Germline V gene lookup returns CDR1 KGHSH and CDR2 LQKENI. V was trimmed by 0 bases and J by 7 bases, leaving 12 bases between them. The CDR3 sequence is CASSPPEGGGEKLFF. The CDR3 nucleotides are TGTGCCAGCTCACCACCGGAGGGAGGGGGTGAAAAACTGTTTTTT.

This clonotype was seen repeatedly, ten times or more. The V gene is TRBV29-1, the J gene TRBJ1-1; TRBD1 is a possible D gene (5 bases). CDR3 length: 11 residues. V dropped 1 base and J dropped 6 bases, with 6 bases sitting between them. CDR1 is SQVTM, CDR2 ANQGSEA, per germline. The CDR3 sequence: CSVEGGSEAFF. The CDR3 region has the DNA TGCAGCGTTGAAGGGGGGTCTGAAGCTTTCTTT.

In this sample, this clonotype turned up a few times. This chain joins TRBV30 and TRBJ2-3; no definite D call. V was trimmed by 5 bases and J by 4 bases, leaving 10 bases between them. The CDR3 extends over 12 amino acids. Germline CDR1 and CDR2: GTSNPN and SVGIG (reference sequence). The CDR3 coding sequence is TGTGCCTGGGCCGTGGGTGCAGATACGCAGTATTTT. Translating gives CAWAVGADTQYF.

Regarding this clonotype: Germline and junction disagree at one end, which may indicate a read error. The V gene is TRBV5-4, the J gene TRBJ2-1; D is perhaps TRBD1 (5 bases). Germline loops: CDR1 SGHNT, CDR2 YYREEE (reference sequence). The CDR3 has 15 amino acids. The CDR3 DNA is TGTGCCAGCAGCTTGGCAGGGCCCTCCAACAATGAGCAGTTCTTC. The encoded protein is CASSLAGPSNNEQFF.

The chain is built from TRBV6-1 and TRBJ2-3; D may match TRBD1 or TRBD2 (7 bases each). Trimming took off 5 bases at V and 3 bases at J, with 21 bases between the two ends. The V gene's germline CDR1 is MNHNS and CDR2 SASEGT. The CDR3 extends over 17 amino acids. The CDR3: CASSPWRVRGGTDTQYF. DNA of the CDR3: TGTGCCAGCAGTCCCTGGAGAGTCAGGGGGGGAACAGATACGCAGTATTTT.

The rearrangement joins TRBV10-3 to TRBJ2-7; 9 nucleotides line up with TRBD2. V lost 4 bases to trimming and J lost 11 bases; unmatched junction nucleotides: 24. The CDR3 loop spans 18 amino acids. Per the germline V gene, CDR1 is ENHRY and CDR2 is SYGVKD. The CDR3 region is CAISGGESGTSRPQEEYF. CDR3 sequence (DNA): TGTGCCATCAGTGGTGGGGAATCAGGGACTAGCCGACCCCAGGAGGAGTACTTC.

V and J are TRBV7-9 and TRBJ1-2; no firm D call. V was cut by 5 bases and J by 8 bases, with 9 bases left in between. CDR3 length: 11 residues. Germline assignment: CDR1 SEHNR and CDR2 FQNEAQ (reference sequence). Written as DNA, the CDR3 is TGTGCCAGCAGCGCAAACTTGGGCTACACCTTC. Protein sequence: CASSANLGYTF.

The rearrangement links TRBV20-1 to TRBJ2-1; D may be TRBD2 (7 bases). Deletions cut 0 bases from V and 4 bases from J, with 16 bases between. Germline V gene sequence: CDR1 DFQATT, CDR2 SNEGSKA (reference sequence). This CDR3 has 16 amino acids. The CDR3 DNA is TGCAGTGCTAGAGATCCACGGGGAGGGGGGTACAATGAGCAGTTCTTC. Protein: CSARDPRGGGYNEQFF.

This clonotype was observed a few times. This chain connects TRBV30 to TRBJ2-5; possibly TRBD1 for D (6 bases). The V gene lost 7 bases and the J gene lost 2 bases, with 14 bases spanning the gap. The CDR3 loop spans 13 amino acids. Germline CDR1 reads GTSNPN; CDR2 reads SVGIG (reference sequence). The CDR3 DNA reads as TGTGCCTTCCAAAACGGACAGCAAGAGACCCAGTACTTC. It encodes CAFQNGQQETQYF.

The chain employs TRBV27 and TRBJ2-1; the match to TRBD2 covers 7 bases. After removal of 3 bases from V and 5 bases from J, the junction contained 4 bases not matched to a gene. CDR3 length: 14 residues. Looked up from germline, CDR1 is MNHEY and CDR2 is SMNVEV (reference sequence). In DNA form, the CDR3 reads TGTGCCAGCAGTTTCCCCGGGAGGAACAATGAGCAGTTCTTC. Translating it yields CASSFPGRNNEQFF.

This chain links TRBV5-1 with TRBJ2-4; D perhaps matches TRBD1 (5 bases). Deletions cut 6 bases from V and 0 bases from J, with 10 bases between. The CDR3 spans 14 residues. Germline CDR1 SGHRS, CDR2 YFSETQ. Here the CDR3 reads CASNDGAAKNIQYF. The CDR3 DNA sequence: TGCGCCAGCAACGATGGGGCAGCCAAAAACATTCAGTACTTC.

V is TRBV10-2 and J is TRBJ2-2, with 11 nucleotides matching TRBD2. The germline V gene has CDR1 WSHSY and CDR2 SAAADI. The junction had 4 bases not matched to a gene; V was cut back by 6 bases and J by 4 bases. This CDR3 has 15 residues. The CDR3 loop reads CASSTSGSPTGELFF. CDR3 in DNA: TGCGCCAGCAGCACTAGCGGGAGTCCCACCGGGGAGCTGTTTTTT.

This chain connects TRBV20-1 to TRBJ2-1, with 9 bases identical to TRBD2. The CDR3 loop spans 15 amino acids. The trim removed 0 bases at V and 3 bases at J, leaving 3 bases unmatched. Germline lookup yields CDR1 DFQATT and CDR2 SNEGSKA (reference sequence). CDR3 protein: CSARDSGSLYNEQFF. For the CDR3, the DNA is TGCAGTGCTAGAGATAGCGGGAGTCTCTACAATGAGCAGTTCTTC.

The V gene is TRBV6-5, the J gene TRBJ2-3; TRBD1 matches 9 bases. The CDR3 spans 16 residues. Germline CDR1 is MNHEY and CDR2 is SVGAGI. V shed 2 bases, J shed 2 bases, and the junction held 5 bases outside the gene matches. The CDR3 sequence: CASSYAGTGSTDTQYF. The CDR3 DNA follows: TGTGCCAGCAGTTACGCGGGGACAGGGTCCACAGATACGCAGTATTTT.

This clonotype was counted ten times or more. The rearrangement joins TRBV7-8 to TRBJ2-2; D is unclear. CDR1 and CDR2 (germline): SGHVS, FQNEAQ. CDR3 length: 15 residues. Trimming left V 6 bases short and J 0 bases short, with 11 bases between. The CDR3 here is CASRRDHSNTGELFF. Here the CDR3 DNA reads TGTGCCAGCAGAAGGGATCATTCGAACACCGGGGAGCTGTTTTTT.

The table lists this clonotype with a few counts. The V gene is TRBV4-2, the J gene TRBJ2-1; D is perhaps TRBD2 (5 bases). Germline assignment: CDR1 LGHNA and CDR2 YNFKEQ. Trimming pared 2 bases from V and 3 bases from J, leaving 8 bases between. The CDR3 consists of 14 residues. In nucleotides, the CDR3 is TGTGCCAGCAGCCAATCGGCGGGCTACAATGAGCAGTTCTTC. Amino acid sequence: CASSQSAGYNEQFF.

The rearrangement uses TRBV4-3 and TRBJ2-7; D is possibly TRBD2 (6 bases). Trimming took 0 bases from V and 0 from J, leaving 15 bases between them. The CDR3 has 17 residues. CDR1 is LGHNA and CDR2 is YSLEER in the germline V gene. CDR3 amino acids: CASSQETRDSFSYEQYF. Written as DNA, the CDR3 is TGCGCCAGCAGCCAAGAGACTCGGGACTCTTTCTCCTACGAGCAGTACTTC.

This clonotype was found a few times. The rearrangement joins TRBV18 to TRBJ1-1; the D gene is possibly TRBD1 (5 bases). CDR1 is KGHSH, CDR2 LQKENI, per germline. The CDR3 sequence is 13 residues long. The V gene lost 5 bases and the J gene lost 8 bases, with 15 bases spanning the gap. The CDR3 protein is CASSGLSGEEAFF. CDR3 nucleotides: TGTGCCAGCTCAGGACTCTCGGGGGAAGAAGCTTTCTTT.

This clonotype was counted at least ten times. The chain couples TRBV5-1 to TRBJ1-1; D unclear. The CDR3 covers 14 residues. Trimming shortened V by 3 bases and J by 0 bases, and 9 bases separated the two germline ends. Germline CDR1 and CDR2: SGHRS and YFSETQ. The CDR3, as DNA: TGCGCCAGCAGCTCGGGCAGCCTGAACACTGAAGCTTTCTTT. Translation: CASSSGSLNTEAFF.

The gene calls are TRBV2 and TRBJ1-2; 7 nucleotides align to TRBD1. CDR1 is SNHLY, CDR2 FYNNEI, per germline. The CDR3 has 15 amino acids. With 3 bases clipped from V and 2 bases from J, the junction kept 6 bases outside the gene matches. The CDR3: CASSEMGQPNYGYTF. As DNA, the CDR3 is TGTGCCAGCAGTGAGATGGGACAGCCAAACTATGGCTACACCTTC.

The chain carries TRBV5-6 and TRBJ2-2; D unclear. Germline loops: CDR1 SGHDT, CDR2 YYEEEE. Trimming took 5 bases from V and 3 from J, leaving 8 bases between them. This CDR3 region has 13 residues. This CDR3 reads CASSRTHTGELFF. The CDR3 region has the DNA TGTGCCAGCAGTCGGACCCACACCGGGGAGCTGTTTTTT.

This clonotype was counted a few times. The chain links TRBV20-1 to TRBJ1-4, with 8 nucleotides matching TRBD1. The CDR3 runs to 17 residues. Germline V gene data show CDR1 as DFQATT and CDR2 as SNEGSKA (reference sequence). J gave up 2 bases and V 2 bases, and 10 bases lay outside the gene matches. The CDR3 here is CSARKQGGTWTNEKLFF. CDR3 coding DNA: TGCAGTGCTAGAAAACAGGGGGGGACCTGGACTAATGAAAAACTGTTTTTT.

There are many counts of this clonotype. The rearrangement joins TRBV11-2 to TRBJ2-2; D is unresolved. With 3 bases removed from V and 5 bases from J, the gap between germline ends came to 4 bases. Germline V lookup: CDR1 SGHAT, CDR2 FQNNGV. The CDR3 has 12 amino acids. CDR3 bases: TGTGCCAGCAGCTTTTCAACCGGGGAGCTGTTTTTT. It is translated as CASSFSTGELFF.

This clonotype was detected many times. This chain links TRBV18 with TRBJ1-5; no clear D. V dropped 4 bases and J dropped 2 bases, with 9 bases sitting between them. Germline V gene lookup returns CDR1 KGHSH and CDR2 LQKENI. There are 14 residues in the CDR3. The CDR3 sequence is CASSRIEGNQPQHF. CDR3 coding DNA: TGTGCCAGCTCACGCATCGAGGGCAATCAGCCCCAGCATTTT.

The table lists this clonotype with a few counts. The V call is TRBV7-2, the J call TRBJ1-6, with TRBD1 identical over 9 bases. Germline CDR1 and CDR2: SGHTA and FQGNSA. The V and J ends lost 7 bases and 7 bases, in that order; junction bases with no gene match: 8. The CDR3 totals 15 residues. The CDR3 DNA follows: TGTGCCAGCACTCAGGGACAGGGAGGAAATTCACCCCTCCACTTT. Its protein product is CASTQGQGGNSPLHF.

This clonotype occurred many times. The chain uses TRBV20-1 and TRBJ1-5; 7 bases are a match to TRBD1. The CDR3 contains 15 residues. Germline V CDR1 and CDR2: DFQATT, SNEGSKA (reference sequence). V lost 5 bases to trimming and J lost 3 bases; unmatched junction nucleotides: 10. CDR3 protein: CSAGDSRPSNQPQHF. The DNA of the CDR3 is TGCAGTGCTGGGGACAGTCGCCCGTCCAATCAGCCCCAGCATTTT.

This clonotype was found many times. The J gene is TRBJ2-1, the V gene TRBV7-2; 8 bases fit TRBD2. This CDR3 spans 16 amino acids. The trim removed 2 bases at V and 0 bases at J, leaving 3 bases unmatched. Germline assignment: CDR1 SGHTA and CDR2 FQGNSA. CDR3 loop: CASSLRSGSSYNEQFF. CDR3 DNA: TGTGCCAGCAGCTTACGAAGCGGGAGCTCCTACAATGAGCAGTTCTTC. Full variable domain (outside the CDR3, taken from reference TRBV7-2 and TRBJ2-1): GAGVSQSPSNKVTEKGKDVELRCDPISGHTALYWYRQSLGQGLEFLIYFQGNSAPDKSGLPSDRFSAERTGGSVSTLTIQRTQQEDSAVYLCASSLRSGSSYNEQFFGPGTRLTVL.